This T cell receptor (beta chain) was recovered during a study of read filtering for tumor transcriptome and immune sequencing. For the study at large: Patients were approximately 17 male and about 15 female, mean age 65.9 years, range 47 to 80. RNA-seq yielded only about 85 to 1273 TCR reads, IR-seq about 4 to 10.27 million. Whole-study findings and limits: The sorted CD138-negative fraction was a mixed bone marrow immune population, not purified T cells.

Germline CDR1 is MDHEN and CDR2 is SYDVKM. J lost 0 bases, V lost 3 bases, and 6 bases had no gene match. The CDR3 extends over 16 amino acids. This clonotype was counted at least ten times. As yet, its antigen is unknown. From about 400 ng of RNA, a library with molecular barcoded alpha/delta and beta/gamma adaptors was made. Using its own MiXCR run on the reads, TCRdb lists one record per CDR3 protein. The table has 85,000 to 100,000 distinct CDR3 sequences, approximately 21% seen once. V and J are TRBV28 and TRBJ1-2; 8 positions agree with TRBD1. Sequenced: a population of CD138-negative cells sorted from bone marrow. The receptor comes from a donor at least 40 years old with multiple myeloma. Here the CDR3 reads CASSLGGTGANYGYTF. CDR3 bases: TGTGCCAGCAGTTTGGGCGGGACAGGTGCTAACTATGGCTACACCTTC.